Here is one T cell receptor (beta chain) with its context. Its antigen is currently unknown. The CDR3 is made up of 13 amino acids. These data belong to a study of monozygotic twins with inflammatory bowel disease. TCRdb re-called the 5' RACE reads; every CDR3 protein appears as one record, without DNA. This sample's table reports 200,000 to 250,000 distinct CDR3 sequences. Study-level findings and limits: Healthy twins showed more clonotype sharing with others than IBD patients, especially patients with disease activity.

The chain links TRBV12-3 or TRBV12-4 to TRBJ1-2. This receptor was identified in a human donor with ulcerative colitis or Crohn's disease, or a healthy co-twin of an affected twin (not recorded which). Input material: blood. The CDR3 loop is CASSLTANYGYTF.